Described below is a single T cell receptor beta chain sequence and its context. The target antigen is unknown. How the authors handled the data: ImmunoSEQ sequences covered only the junction and lacked quality scores; filtering therefore differed. Libraries were prepared by immunoSEQ multiplex PCR; TCRdb keeps only in-frame clonotypes and omits some of them. V and J calls and clone size are as listed in that table; D and trimming were resolved from the DNA. In the table there are about 2.3 million clones, just under 95% of which are singletons. Trimming took off 4 bases at V and 7 bases at J, with 17 bases between the two ends. The CDR3 has 15 amino acids. Germline CDR1 MGHRA, CDR2 YSYEKL. These data are taken from a study of shared clonotypes between healthy human individuals. Study-wide points: Tissue TCR repertoires likely differ from these blood-only repertoires.

None of the donors, who were healthy HIV-negative adults, had recently had acute infections or vaccinations. Splitting of CD4+ cells produced CD45RA+ naive and CD45RA-negative memory subsets. The origin of this receptor is a man between 18 and 35 years old in good health. Some clones in this sample may be carry-over from other donors' samples. The specimen sequenced was naive CD4+ T cells from PBMCs. Subset reported: CD45RA+ positively selected. This chain uses TRBV4-1 with TRBJ2-1, with D possibly being TRBD2 (7 bases). CDR3 sequence reads: CASSPGGGAMNEQFF. The CDR3 nucleotides read TGCGCCAGCAGCCCCGGAGGGGGGGCAATGAATGAGCAGTTCTTC.